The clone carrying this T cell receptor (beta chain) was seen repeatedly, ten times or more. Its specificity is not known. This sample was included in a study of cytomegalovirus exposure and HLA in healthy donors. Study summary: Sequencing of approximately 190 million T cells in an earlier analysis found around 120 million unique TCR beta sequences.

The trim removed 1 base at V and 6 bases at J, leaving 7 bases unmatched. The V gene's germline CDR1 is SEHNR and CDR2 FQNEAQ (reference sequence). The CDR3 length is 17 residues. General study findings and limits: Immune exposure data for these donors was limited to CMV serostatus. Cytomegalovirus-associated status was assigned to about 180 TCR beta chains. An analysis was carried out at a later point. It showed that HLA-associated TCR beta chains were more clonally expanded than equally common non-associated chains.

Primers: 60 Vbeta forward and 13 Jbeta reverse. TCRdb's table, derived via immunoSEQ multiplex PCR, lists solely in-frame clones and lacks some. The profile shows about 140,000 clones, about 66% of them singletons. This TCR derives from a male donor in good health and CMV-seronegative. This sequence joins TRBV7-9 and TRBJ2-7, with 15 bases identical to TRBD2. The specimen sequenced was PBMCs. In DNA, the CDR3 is TGTGCCAGCAGCTTAGGCGGACTAGCGGGGGGGCAAGGCGAGCAGTACTTC. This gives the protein CASSLGGLAGGQGEQYF.